The rows below give T cell receptor beta chains drawn from one sample of a study of blood T cell repertoires in COVID-19. TCRdb keeps only in-frame clones here, not all; method: immunoSEQ multiplex PCR. The data hold hundreds of thousands of clones, with 86% observed a single time. Sequencing was carried out using peripheral blood. The receptors shown here come from a woman in her 30s with active or convalescent COVID-19. The CDR3 runs from the conserved cysteine through the conserved F or W. Each record gives: V gene, D gene, J gene, CDR3 DNA, CDR3 protein. A D gene is named only where the DNA matches it firmly.

v_call: TRBV18
d_call: TRBD1
j_call: TRBJ1-1
cdr3_nt: TGTGCCAGCTCACTTGGACAGGCGAACACTGAAGCTTTCTTT
cdr3_aa: CASSLGQANTEAFF

v_call: TRBV7-9
d_call: TRBD2
j_call: TRBJ2-1
cdr3_nt: TGTGCCAGCAGCCCCGGGACTAGCGCCCACAATGAGCAGTTCTTC
cdr3_aa: CASSPGTSAHNEQFF

v_call: TRBV3-1/TRBV3-2
d_call: NA
j_call: TRBJ1-3
cdr3_nt: TGTGCCAGCAGCCAATTGGGCCAGGGGCTGGGGTACTCTGGAAACACCATATATTTT
cdr3_aa: CASSQLGQGLGYSGNTIYF

v_call: TRBV7-9
d_call: NA
j_call: TRBJ1-1
cdr3_nt: TGTGCCAGCAGCTTTTCTGGCCCGAACACTGAAGCTTTCTTT
cdr3_aa: CASSFSGPNTEAFF

v_call: TRBV5-1
d_call: TRBD1
j_call: TRBJ1-1
cdr3_nt: TGCGCCAGCAGCGCGGGACAGGGGGGATCTAGCACTGAAGCTTTCTTT
cdr3_aa: CASSAGQGGSSTEAFF

v_call: TRBV2
d_call: NA
j_call: TRBJ2-2
cdr3_nt: TGTGCCAGCAGTGACTCGGTGGGGGGGAACACCGGGGAGCTGTTTTTT
cdr3_aa: CASSDSVGGNTGELFF

v_call: TRBV10-2
d_call: TRBD2
j_call: TRBJ2-2
cdr3_nt: TGCGCCAGCGTAAGCGGGAGGGCCCCCGGGGAGCTGTTTTTT
cdr3_aa: CASVSGRAPGELFF

v_call: TRBV3-1/TRBV3-2
d_call: TRBD1
j_call: TRBJ1-5
cdr3_nt: TGTGCCAGCAGCAGGGGGCTAGGGCAGCCCCAGCATTTT
cdr3_aa: CASSRGLGQPQHF

v_call: TRBV3-1/TRBV3-2
d_call: TRBD1
j_call: TRBJ1-2
cdr3_nt: TGTGCCAGCAGCCGAAAGAGAGGGGGCGACTATGGCTACACCTTC
cdr3_aa: CASSRKRGGDYGYTF

v_call: TRBV18
d_call: TRBD1
j_call: TRBJ2-2
cdr3_nt: TGTGCCAGCTCACCATCGGGACAGGGCACCGGGGAGCTGTTTTTT
cdr3_aa: CASSPSGQGTGELFF

v_call: TRBV5-6
d_call: NA
j_call: TRBJ2-7
cdr3_nt: TGTGCCAGCAGCTTGGACAGGGCGGAACAGTACTTC
cdr3_aa: CASSLDRAEQYF

v_call: TRBV6-5
d_call: TRBD2
j_call: TRBJ2-5
cdr3_nt: TGTGCCAGCAGACCTAGCGGGGGTGGGGAGACCCAGTACTTC
cdr3_aa: CASRPSGGGETQYF

v_call: TRBV6-6
d_call: NA
j_call: TRBJ2-7
cdr3_nt: TGTGCCAGCAGTCTTACGGGACACTGGGATAAAGAACCCTACGAGCAGTACTTC
cdr3_aa: CASSLTGHWDKEPYEQYF

v_call: TRBV5-1
d_call: NA
j_call: TRBJ2-5
cdr3_nt: TGCGCCAGCAGCTTGGGGACGGGGGGCGAAGAGACCCAGTACTTC
cdr3_aa: CASSLGTGGEETQYF

v_call: TRBV4-2
d_call: NA
j_call: TRBJ1-6
cdr3_nt: TGTGCCAGCAGCCAAGATCAGGGTACTTCACCCCTCCACTTT
cdr3_aa: CASSQDQGTSPLHF

v_call: TRBV7-9
d_call: NA
j_call: TRBJ2-7
cdr3_nt: TGTGCCAGCAGCTCAATTGGGGCAGCCCACGAGCAGTACTTC
cdr3_aa: CASSSIGAAHEQYF

v_call: TRBV19
d_call: NA
j_call: TRBJ1-2
cdr3_nt: TGTGCCAGTAGTGACAGGAAGAGGGGTGGTAACTATGGCTACACCTTC
cdr3_aa: CASSDRKRGGNYGYTF

v_call: TRBV11-2
d_call: NA
j_call: TRBJ2-1
cdr3_nt: TGTGCCAGCAGCTTAGGGTTCGGTTCCTACAATGAGCAGTTCTTC
cdr3_aa: CASSLGFGSYNEQFF

v_call: TRBV12-3/TRBV12-4
d_call: NA
j_call: TRBJ1-2
cdr3_nt: TGTGCCAGCAGTTTAGGGGGGCATGGCTACACCTTC
cdr3_aa: CASSLGGHGYTF

v_call: TRBV2
d_call: NA
j_call: TRBJ2-3
cdr3_nt: TGTGCCAGCAGTGAATCGTATGGGCTGCCCGTCTATACGCAGTATTTT
cdr3_aa: CASSESYGLPVYTQYF